One sample yielded the 9 T cell receptor beta chains listed below, sequenced in a study of cytomegalovirus exposure and HLA in healthy donors. In the PCR, 60 Vbeta and 13 Jbeta primers were used. Method: immunoSEQ multiplex PCR; TCRdb's copy keeps in-frame clones and lacks some. This table has about 200,000 clones, 75% to 85% appearing once. The sample comprised PBMCs. These receptors were obtained from a woman between 50 and 59 years old in good health and CMV-seropositive.

V and J are TRBV5-5 and TRBJ2-5; the D gene is possibly TRBD2 (5 bases). V was cut by 4 bases and J by 5 bases, with 6 bases left in between. The CDR3 totals 11 residues. Germline values: CDR1 SGHKS, CDR2 YYEKEE (reference sequence). This CDR3 reads CASSPGETQYF. The CDR3 coding sequence is TGTGCCAGCAGCCCGGGGGAGACCCAGTACTTC.

The chain joins TRBV19 to TRBJ2-5, with D tentatively TRBD2 (7 bases). The length of the CDR3 is 16 residues. Germline CDR1 LNHDA, CDR2 SQIVND (reference sequence). Deletions cut 4 bases from V and 2 bases from J, with 17 bases between. The CDR3 DNA sequence: TGTGCCAGTAGTACTCGTTGGGGGGGCGGACAAGAGACCCAGTACTTC. This codes for CASSTRWGGGQETQYF.

This chain links TRBV7-2 with TRBJ1-4; TRBD1 might be the D (6 bases). The CDR3 extends over 14 amino acids. V lost 2 bases, J lost 4 bases, and 8 bases lay in between. Germline CDR1 reads SGHTA; CDR2 reads FQGNSA. CDR3 DNA sequence: TGTGCCAGCAGCTTATCAGGGGATAATGAAAAACTGTTTTTT. Translated, it gives CASSLSGDNEKLFF.

The chain employs TRBV19 and TRBJ1-1; 7 nucleotides agree with TRBD1. This CDR3 spans 14 amino acids. V lost 7 bases to trimming and J lost 0 bases; unmatched junction nucleotides: 5. The germline gives CDR1 LNHDA, CDR2 SQIVND (reference sequence). CDR3 in DNA: TGTGCCAGTAATCCGGGACAGATGAACACTGAAGCTTTCTTT. It codes for CASNPGQMNTEAFF.

The V gene is TRBV7-2, the J gene TRBJ1-5; 7 bases fit TRBD1. The CDR3 spans 14 residues. The germline gives CDR1 SGHTA, CDR2 FQGNSA. J gave up 6 bases and V 1 base, and 3 bases lay outside the gene matches. The CDR3 nucleotides are TGTGCCAGCAGCTTAGTACAGGGGAGTCAGCCCCAGCATTTT. Translation gives CASSLVQGSQPQHF.

The V gene is TRBV5-1, the J gene TRBJ1-2, with no clear D. V lost 4 bases, J lost 6 bases, and 16 bases lay in between. In germline, CDR1 is SGHRS, CDR2 YFSETQ. This CDR3 region has 14 residues. CDR3 nucleotide sequence: TGCGCCAGCAGCCCCGCCGGGAACTTGGATGGCTACACCTTC. Translating gives CASSPAGNLDGYTF.

The rearrangement uses TRBV28 and TRBJ1-2, with 8 bases aligning to TRBD1. J was trimmed by 7 bases and V by 4 bases; bases with no gene match: 8. This CDR3 is built from 14 residues. Germline values: CDR1 MDHEN, CDR2 SYDVKM. CDR3: CASSSPTGEGGYTF. The CDR3 nucleotides are TGTGCCAGCAGTTCGCCGACAGGGGAAGGTGGCTACACCTTC.

The chain joins TRBV19 to TRBJ1-5, with 7 bases identical to TRBD1. The V and J ends lost 9 bases and 5 bases, in that order; junction bases with no gene match: 10. Germline values: CDR1 LNHDA, CDR2 SQIVND (reference sequence). CDR3 length: 14 amino acids. The CDR3 loop reads CASRGTDGDQPQHF. DNA for the CDR3: TGTGCCAGCCGCGGGACAGATGGAGATCAGCCCCAGCATTTT.

The chain recombines TRBV6-4 with TRBJ2-3; maybe TRBD1 (5 bases). CDR3 length: 15 residues. The V end was cut by 6 bases, the J end by 2 bases, with 15 bases between. Germline V CDR1 and CDR2: MRHNA, SNTAGT. The CDR3 reads CASRVTGYDTDTQYF. In DNA, the CDR3 is TGTGCCAGCAGGGTCACAGGCTATGACACAGATACGCAGTATTTT.